The 20 T cell receptor beta chains below were found in one sample sequenced in a study of early T cells in non-severe SARS-CoV-2 infection. Via MiXCR, TCRdb re-called the 5' RACE reads, giving one row per CDR3 protein. The sample records about 37,000 distinct CDR3 sequences, 5.4% being singletons. Material: whole blood, obtained at baseline. The receptor set was obtained from an adult who was a healthcare worker with PCR-confirmed SARS-CoV-2 infection or an uninfected control (not recorded which).

This clonotype came up many times. J is TRBJ2-1 and V is TRBV28; the match to TRBD2 covers 13 bases. Germline trimming cut 6 bases from V and 7 bases from J; bases unmatched to any gene: 3. Per germline, CDR1 MDHEN and CDR2 SYDVKM. This CDR3 region has 14 residues. The CDR3 here is CASRTSGRRNEQFF. DNA for the CDR3: TGTGCCAGCAGGACTAGCGGGAGGAGGAATGAGCAGTTCTTC.

This clonotype was seen ten or more times. V and J are TRBV7-2 and TRBJ2-1, with 8 positions matching TRBD1. The CDR3 consists of 15 residues. Germline V gives CDR1 SGHTA, CDR2 FQGNSA. J lost 3 bases, V lost 4 bases, and 5 bases had no gene match. DNA for the CDR3: TGTGCCAGCAGCTCGGGACAGGAGAGCTACAATGAGCAGTTCTTC. Protein product: CASSSGQESYNEQFF. The complete variable domain, with remaining parts taken from reference TRBV7-2 and TRBJ2-1, reads GAGVSQSPSNKVTEKGKDVELRCDPISGHTALYWYRQSLGQGLEFLIYFQGNSAPDKSGLPSDRFSAERTGGSVSTLTIQRTQQEDSAVYLCASSSGQESYNEQFFGPGTRLTVL.

This clonotype was picked up many times. V usage is TRBV7-2 and J usage is TRBJ2-1; 7 nucleotides agree with TRBD2. Unmatched junction bases numbered 2, after V lost 1 base and J lost 2 bases. This CDR3 is 15 amino acids long. Germline V lookup: CDR1 SGHTA, CDR2 FQGNSA. The CDR3 loop reads CASSLEGGPYNEQFF. DNA of the CDR3: TGTGCCAGCAGCTTAGAGGGAGGGCCCTACAATGAGCAGTTCTTC.

This clonotype was observed at least ten times. The rearrangement joins TRBV10-3 to TRBJ1-5; D gene uncertain. The CDR3 is 13 residues long. Trimming stripped 7 bases from V and 0 bases from J, with 7 bases between. Germline V lookup: CDR1 ENHRY, CDR2 SYGVKD. CDR3: CAIKEDSNQPQHF. DNA of the CDR3: TGTGCCATCAAAGAGGATAGCAATCAGCCCCAGCATTTT.

This clonotype turned up a few times. This chain connects TRBV6-1 to TRBJ1-1; 10 nucleotides align to TRBD1. The CDR3 has 15 amino acids. Germline V CDR1 and CDR2: MNHNS, SASEGT. The V gene end was trimmed by 8 bases and the J gene end by 3 bases; junction bases not matched to a gene: 9. The CDR3 is CASPGTGAYYTEAFF. The CDR3 DNA sequence: TGTGCCAGCCCCGGGACAGGGGCGTATTACACTGAAGCTTTCTTT.

This clonotype was recorded many times. The chain couples TRBV7-8 to TRBJ2-3; D might be TRBD2 (6 bases). CDR1 is SGHVS and CDR2 is FQNEAQ in the germline V gene. The germline V and J ends were trimmed by 5 bases and 4 bases, with 13 bases remaining between them. The CDR3 length is 14 residues. The CDR3 region has the DNA TGTGCCAGCAGCATCGGGGGATCCGCAGATACGCAGTATTTT. Translated: CASSIGGSADTQYF.

The table lists this clonotype with a few counts. The chain recombines TRBV11-3 with TRBJ2-3; D is uncertain. This CDR3 contains 12 residues. Germline CDR1 reads SGHNT; CDR2 reads YENEEA. Trimming removed 6 bases at V and 0 bases at J, with 4 bases between. CDR3 loop: CASRGSTDTQYF. CDR3 in DNA: TGTGCCAGCAGAGGTAGCACAGATACGCAGTATTTT.

The table lists this clonotype with many counts. The chain has TRBV18 and TRBJ1-6; tentatively, D is TRBD1 (6 bases). This CDR3 has 15 amino acids. Trimming stripped 2 bases from V and 9 bases from J, with 14 bases between. The germline V gene has CDR1 KGHSH and CDR2 LQKENI. CDR3 nucleotides: TGTGCCAGCTCACCAGGGCAGGGGAACTCTTCACCCCTCCACTTT. This encodes CASSPGQGNSSPLHF.

In regard to this clonotype: A read error may explain this, as a much larger clone is one base away. The chain is built from TRBV29-1 and TRBJ2-3, with 7 bases aligning to TRBD2. The CDR3 has 13 residues. CDR1 is SQVTM, CDR2 ANQGSEA, per germline. After removal of 5 bases from V and 2 bases from J, the junction contained 4 bases not matched to a gene. The CDR3 reads CSVRAGPTDTQYF. In nucleotides, the CDR3 is TGCAGCGTTAGAGCGGGACCCACAGATACGCAGTATTTT.

This clonotype was detected many times. The chain links TRBV10-3 to TRBJ2-1; 15 nucleotides agree with TRBD2. J was trimmed by 1 base and V by 4 bases; bases with no gene match: 8. The CDR3 sequence is 19 residues long. In germline, CDR1 is ENHRY, CDR2 SYGVKD. CDR3: CAISGGLAGGPGSYNEQFF. The CDR3 DNA sequence: TGTGCCATCAGTGGCGGACTAGCGGGAGGGCCAGGATCCTACAATGAGCAGTTCTTC.

The sample holds many counts of this clonotype. The chain combines TRBV12-3 or TRBV12-4 with TRBJ2-3; 8 nucleotides align to TRBD2. With V trimmed by 1 base and J by 2 bases, 2 bases remained unmatched. The CDR3 has 15 amino acids. Here the CDR3 DNA reads TGTGCCAGCAGTTTAGGCGGGAGGAACACAGATACGCAGTATTTT. This sequence encodes CASSLGGRNTDTQYF.

This clonotype came up many times. The chain couples TRBV12-3 or TRBV12-4 to TRBJ2-7, with TRBD2 matching over 10 bases. The CDR3 is 15 amino acids. V shed 5 bases and J 1 base; nucleotides not matched to a gene: 5. CDR3 loop: CASSPTSGISYEQYF. For the CDR3, the DNA is TGTGCCAGCAGTCCTACTAGCGGGATTTCCTACGAGCAGTACTTC.

This clonotype has ten or more counts. The V and J genes are TRBV6-5 and TRBJ2-7, with D tentatively TRBD1 (5 bases). The germline CDR1 and CDR2 sequences are MNHEY and SVGAGI. V was clipped by 0 bases and J by 4 bases, with 13 bases between them. The CDR3 loop spans 15 amino acids. The chain's CDR3 is CASSYSSGNRYEQYF. In DNA, the CDR3 is TGTGCCAGCAGTTACTCCTCAGGGAATAGGTACGAGCAGTACTTC.

In its sample, this clonotype was seen many times. This chain joins TRBV7-2 and TRBJ1-5; D is possibly TRBD1 (5 bases). Trimming pared 2 bases from V and 15 bases from J, leaving 17 bases between. Germline V CDR1 and CDR2: SGHTA, FQGNSA. There are 13 residues in the CDR3. The CDR3 DNA is TGTGCCAGCAGCTTACGGGACGGGGGTTTGTGGCATTTT. Translation: CASSLRDGGLWHF.

This clonotype occurred many times. The gene calls are TRBV6-2 or TRBV6-3 and TRBJ1-4; TRBD1 might be the D (6 bases). The ends were cut back, 4 bases at V and 8 bases at J, with 11 bases in the middle. This CDR3 has 13 residues. Germline values: CDR1 MNHEY, CDR2 SVGEGT. The CDR3 coding sequence is TGTGCCAGCAGTTTTGGGGGCGAAGAAAAACTGTTTTTT. As protein: CASSFGGEEKLFF.

In this sample, this clonotype is medium-sized. The chain couples TRBV6-1 to TRBJ1-6; 9 bases map to TRBD1. CDR1 is MNHNS, CDR2 SASEGT, per germline. This CDR3 is built from 14 residues. V trimming: 4 bases; J trimming: 8 bases; junction bases outside the gene matches: 3. This chain's CDR3 is CASSGWTGDSPLHF. Written as DNA, the CDR3 is TGTGCCAGCAGTGGATGGACAGGGGATTCACCCCTCCACTTT.

The chain has TRBV20-1 and TRBJ2-3; perhaps D is TRBD1 or TRBD2 (5 bases each). Trimming cost V 5 bases and J 10 bases, with 28 bases left between them. The CDR3 consists of 16 residues. Germline V lookup: CDR1 DFQATT, CDR2 SNEGSKA (reference sequence). The CDR3 DNA reads as TGCAGTGCTCTCCCTCCGGGACCCCCCCCATACAGAGCGCAGTATTTT. Translating it yields CSALPPGPPPYRAQYF.

This clonotype was picked up many times. The chain links TRBV14 to TRBJ2-6; tentative D call: TRBD2 (5 bases). In germline, CDR1 is SGHDN, CDR2 FVKESK. Trimming cost V 1 base and J 0 bases, with 13 bases left between them. The length of the CDR3 is 18 residues. Here the CDR3 reads CASSQGAGLFSGANVLTF. Written as DNA, the CDR3 is TGTGCCAGCAGCCAAGGGGCAGGACTGTTCTCTGGGGCCAACGTCCTGACTTTC.

This clonotype was detected only a few times. This chain links TRBV28 with TRBJ1-1, with no clear D. CDR3 length equals 12 residues. V gave up 11 bases and J gave up 8 bases, with 18 bases separating them. CDR1 is MDHEN and CDR2 is SYDVKM in the germline V gene. In DNA, the CDR3 is TGTGCCTCTTGGGAGGTCACCACAGAAGCTTTCTTT. The encoded protein is CASWEVTTEAFF.

This clonotype was detected many times. J is TRBJ1-5 and V is TRBV20-1; TRBD1 might be the D (6 bases). CDR1 is DFQATT and CDR2 is SNEGSKA in the germline V gene (reference sequence). The germline V and J ends were trimmed by 3 bases and 4 bases, with 16 bases remaining between them. The CDR3 totals 15 residues. CDR3 sequence: CSASGGAQVNQPQHF. The CDR3 DNA reads as TGCAGTGCTAGTGGGGGGGCGCAGGTAAATCAGCCCCAGCATTTT.